These 16 T cell receptor beta chains originate from one sample sequenced in a study of molecular identifiers for immune sequencing clone quantification (dated by TCRdb to between 2017 and 2018). Library preparation used PCR. The listed sequencing device is NextSeq 500. Using fastp trimming at Q25 and MiXCR clonotype assembly, TCRdb reanalyzed the public sequencing data and kept in-frame beta chains. Merged by CDR3 protein, the rows form single entries marked with the most common genes and DNA. The sample table lists hundreds of thousands of distinct CDR3 sequences, 25% of them with a count of one. The top ten hold 0.78% of the sample. The sample comprised naive CD8+ T cells from blood, with Jurkat cell RNA spiked in. Taken with the paper, the label for cell subset or site translates to: FACS-sorted CD8+CD4-CCR7+CD45RA+ naive T cells. Source of these receptors: a human donor in good health. Some libraries in this study had Jurkat cell RNA spiked in.

This clonotype was seen repeatedly, ten times or more. V is TRBV4-1 and J is TRBJ2-3; a possible D gene is TRBD2 (6 bases). Trimming shortened V by 3 bases and J by 6 bases, and 28 bases separated the two germline ends. This CDR3 is built from 19 residues. From germline, CDR1 is MGHRA and CDR2 YSYEKL. CDR3 amino acids: CASSQYSAPGRGTGDTQYF. For the CDR3, the DNA is TGCGCCAGCAGCCAGTATTCCGCTCCGGGACGCGGGACGGGGGATACGCAGTATTTT.

A few counts support this clonotype. This chain links TRBV30 with TRBJ1-3, with D tentatively TRBD1 (6 bases). From germline, CDR1 is GTSNPN and CDR2 SVGIG (reference sequence). The CDR3 runs to 14 residues. The V end lost 3 bases, the J end lost 2 bases, and 11 bases lay between the germline ends. The CDR3 nucleotides are TGTGCCTGGAGCCCGGGACAACCTGGAAACACCATATATTTT. It codes for CAWSPGQPGNTIYF.

This clonotype has just a few counts. V is TRBV3-1 and J is TRBJ2-7, with 7 bases matching TRBD2. V shed 2 bases and J 12 bases; nucleotides not matched to a gene: 7. The germline V gene has CDR1 LGHDT and CDR2 YNNKEL (reference sequence). CDR3 length: 12 residues. CDR3 in amino acids: CASSQRLALLYF. The DNA of the CDR3 is TGTGCCAGCAGCCAACGACTAGCCTTGCTGTACTTC.

This clonotype was picked up many times. The rearrangement joins TRBV6-6 to TRBJ1-1, with D possibly TRBD1 on 6 matching bases. Germline CDR1 reads MNHNY; CDR2 reads SVGAGI (reference sequence). The CDR3 is 14 amino acids. The germline V and J ends were trimmed by 7 bases and 5 bases, with 17 bases remaining between them. CDR3 residues: CASTEPGQSTEAFF. CDR3 sequence (DNA): TGTGCCAGCACCGAACCGGGACAATCAACTGAAGCTTTCTTT.

The table lists this clonotype with many counts. The chain is built from TRBV5-6 and TRBJ2-2; D not resolved. Trimming shortened V by 5 bases and J by 0 bases, and 11 bases separated the two germline ends. The CDR3 loop spans 15 amino acids. Germline CDR1 SGHDT, CDR2 YYEEEE. CDR3 nucleotide sequence: TGTGCCAGCAGTTTCACCCTTCCGAACACCGGGGAGCTGTTTTTT. It encodes CASSFTLPNTGELFF. Drawing the rest from reference TRBV5-6 and TRBJ2-2, the complete variable domain is DAGVTQSPTHLIKTRGQQVTLRCSPKSGHDTVSWYQQALGQGPQFIFQYYEEEERQRGNFPDRFSGHQFPNYSSELNVNALLLGDSALYLCASSFTLPNTGELFFGEGSRLTVL.

A word on this clonotype: With a much larger clone just one base away, this may be a read error. This chain links TRBV6-6 with TRBJ2-3, with D perhaps TRBD1 (6 bases). V lost 2 bases and J 4 bases, leaving 13 bases between the germline ends. Germline V gives CDR1 MNHNY, CDR2 SVGAGI (reference sequence). The CDR3 has 15 amino acids. DNA for the CDR3: TGTGCCAGCAGTTACACTTGGGGACAAGCAGATACGCAGTATTTT. Its protein product is CASSYTWGQADTQYF.

A note on this clonotype: One base away lies a much larger clone, so this may be a sequencing read error. V is TRBV5-3 and J is TRBJ2-4; 7 bases agree with TRBD2. TRBV5-3 is an ORF, with its function uncertain. The CDR3 runs to 13 residues. CDR3 residues: CASSFTSENIQYF. The CDR3 nucleotides read TGTGCCAGCAGCTTCACTAGCGAAAACATTCAGTACTTC.

J is TRBJ2-2 and V is TRBV7-9; D is unclear. The length of the CDR3 is 15 residues. V lost 5 bases and J lost 2, with 12 bases in between. Per the germline V gene, CDR1 is SEHNR and CDR2 is FQNEAQ (reference sequence). CDR3 bases: TGTGCCAGCAGCGTTCAGACGGACAACACCGGGGAGCTGTTTTTT. Translating it yields CASSVQTDNTGELFF.

A few counts support this clonotype. The chain couples TRBV12-3 or TRBV12-4 to TRBJ1-5; D not resolved. This CDR3 is built from 11 residues. The V end was cut by 8 bases, the J end by 9 bases, with 11 bases between. CDR3 nucleotides: TGTGCCAGCGCAGGCTCTGGGCCCCAGCATTTT. This sequence encodes CASAGSGPQHF.

This clonotype was observed many times. J is TRBJ2-7 and V is TRBV28; D tentatively reads TRBD1 or TRBD2 (6 bases each). Germline V gene sequence: CDR1 MDHEN, CDR2 SYDVKM. Trimming cost V 3 bases and J 0 bases, with 9 bases left between them. The length of the CDR3 is 14 residues. CDR3 protein: CASSFRGLSYEQYF. Here the CDR3 DNA reads TGTGCCAGCAGTTTCCGGGGGCTCTCCTACGAGCAGTACTTC.

A note on this clonotype: The germline gene is not matched at one end of the junction; a read error may be the cause. The V and J genes are TRBV7-2 and TRBJ2-1; D is unclear. The germline V gene has CDR1 SGHTA and CDR2 FQGNSA. The CDR3 is 13 residues long. The CDR3 here is CVSSEDNSNEQFF. The CDR3 coding sequence is TGTGTCAGCAGCGAAGACAATTCGAATGAGCAGTTCTTC.

This clonotype was counted between two and nine times. The chain is built from TRBV27 and TRBJ2-3, with D uncertain. Trimming removed 3 bases from V and 4 bases from J, with 8 bases in between. Germline V gene data show CDR1 as MNHEY and CDR2 as SMNVEV (reference sequence). This CDR3 is built from 13 residues. CDR3 protein: CASSLAAPDTQYF. CDR3 nucleotide sequence: TGTGCCAGCAGTTTGGCAGCGCCAGATACGCAGTATTTT.

This clonotype was seen many times. The rearrangement joins TRBV10-3 to TRBJ1-5, with D unclear. The V end lost 3 bases, the J end lost 4 bases, and 7 bases lay between the germline ends. The CDR3 contains 13 residues. From germline, CDR1 is ENHRY and CDR2 SYGVKD. The CDR3 reads CAISETGNQPQHF. In nucleotides, the CDR3 is TGTGCCATCAGTGAAACGGGAAATCAGCCCCAGCATTTT.

The chain has TRBV27 and TRBJ1-5; D not certain. The CDR3 consists of 14 residues. V lost 0 bases and J lost 4, with 7 bases in between. Germline CDR1 reads MNHEY; CDR2 reads SMNVEV (reference sequence). The CDR3 DNA is TGTGCCAGCAGTTTATCAGGGCTTAATCAGCCCCAGCATTTT. This translates into CASSLSGLNQPQHF.

This clonotype was seen ten or more times. The J gene is TRBJ2-7, the V gene TRBV4-2, with D maybe TRBD2 (6 bases). Trimming shortened V by 3 bases and J by 5 bases, and 17 bases separated the two germline ends. The CDR3 sequence is 15 residues long. Germline assignment: CDR1 LGHNA and CDR2 YNFKEQ. In DNA form, the CDR3 reads TGTGCCAGCAGCCAGCAGGTCGGGACTGTGGACGAGCAGTACTTC. It is translated as CASSQQVGTVDEQYF.

This clonotype came up many times. V gene TRBV9 combines with J gene TRBJ1-1, with 7 bases lining up with TRBD1. The germline V gene has CDR1 SGDLS and CDR2 YYNGEE. The CDR3 has 14 residues. V was clipped by 1 base and J by 4 bases; unmatched bases: 4. CDR3 sequence reads: CASSVTGVSTEAFF. DNA for the CDR3: TGTGCCAGCAGCGTAACAGGGGTGAGCACTGAAGCTTTCTTT.